This TCR beta chain comes out of a study of blood T cell repertoires in COVID-19. The repertoire was sequenced with immunoSEQ multiplex PCR; TCRdb's copy has only in-frame clones and lacks some. The repertoire has more than 60,000 clones, more than 80% of them found once; the top ten carry about an eighth. The CDR3 runs to 13 residues. V lost 6 bases to trimming and J lost 8 bases, with 13 bases between them. CDR1 is SEHNR, CDR2 FQNEAQ, per germline (reference sequence). Seattle patients were enrolled while actively infected and followed longitudinally. This receptor was taken from a man in his forties or fifties with COVID-19, enrolled during active disease. The rearrangement links TRBV7-9 to TRBJ1-4; a possible D gene is TRBD1 (6 bases). Material for sequencing was peripheral blood. CDR3 nucleotides: TGTGCCAGCAGTGTTCAGGGGAGAGAAAAACTGTTTTTT. It codes for CASSVQGREKLFF. Based on the CDR3 plus reference TRBV7-9 and TRBJ1-4, the full variable domain is DTGVSQNPRHKITKRGQNVTFRCDPISEHNRLYWYRQTLGQGPEFLTYFQNEAQLEKSRLLSDRFSAERPKGSFSTLEIQRTEQGDSAMYLCASSVQGREKLFFGSGTQLSVL.